What follows are 21 T cell receptor beta chains derived from one specimen sequenced in a study of shared clonotypes between healthy human individuals. Libraries were prepared by immunoSEQ multiplex PCR; TCRdb keeps only in-frame clonotypes and omits some of them. The sample holds approximately 720,000 clones, roughly nine tenths seen once. CD45RO-negative, CCR7-positively selected cells formed the naive CD8 fraction, excluding terminally differentiated effector memory CD45RA+ cells. The sequencing input was naive CD8+ T cells sorted from blood. These receptors all come from a young man in good health.

The V call is TRBV7-2, the J call TRBJ2-7; 10 nucleotides line up with TRBD2. This CDR3 is built from 16 residues. V shed 5 bases, J shed 3 bases, and the junction held 10 bases outside the gene matches. Germline V CDR1 and CDR2: SGHTA, FQGNSA. CDR3 loop: CASSPSGTSVRYEQYF. CDR3 nucleotide sequence: TGTGCCAGCAGCCCCTCCGGGACTAGCGTCCGCTACGAGCAGTACTTC.

This clone has only one observation. DNA of the CDR3: TGTGCCAGCAGCGTAGCTGAGAGCACAGATACGCAGTATTTT. This codes for CASSVAESTDTQYF. V usage is TRBV9 and J usage is TRBJ2-3; D is uncertain. Germline CDR1 is SGDLS and CDR2 is YYNGEE. Trimming cost V 0 bases and J 0 bases, with 5 bases left between them. The CDR3 covers 14 residues. Using reference TRBV9 and TRBJ2-3 for the parts outside the CDR3, the full variable domain is DSGVTQTPKHLITATGQRVTLRCSPRSGDLSVYWYQQSLDQGLQFLIQYYNGEERAKGNILERFSAQQFPDLHSELNLSSLELGDSALYFCASSVAESTDTQYFGPGTRLTVL.

The chain is built from TRBV10-3 and TRBJ2-2; D is unresolved. The V end lost 2 bases, the J end lost 5 bases, and 12 bases lay between the germline ends. Looked up from germline, CDR1 is ENHRY and CDR2 is SYGVKD. The CDR3 length is 15 residues. This CDR3 reads CAISEPAIGTGELFF. The CDR3 DNA is TGTGCCATCAGTGAGCCCGCCATAGGGACCGGGGAGCTGTTTTTT.

This clone has a single count. V and J are TRBV6-1 and TRBJ2-1, with 12 bases aligning to TRBD2. V dropped 2 bases and J dropped 5; count of bases not matched to a gene: 4. CDR1 is MNHNS and CDR2 is SASEGT in the germline V gene. This CDR3 contains 16 residues. DNA for the CDR3: TGTGCCAGCAGTGAAAGAGGGACTAGCGGGCACAATGAGCAGTTCTTC. This sequence encodes CASSERGTSGHNEQFF.

The chain has TRBV5-1 and TRBJ2-7; 7 bases are shared with TRBD2. With V trimmed by 0 bases and J by 3 bases, 3 bases remained unmatched. Germline CDR1 and CDR2: SGHRS and YFSETQ. This CDR3 contains 14 residues. DNA for the CDR3: TGCGCCAGCAGCTTGGGCGGGAGTAACTACGAGCAGTACTTC. It translates to CASSLGGSNYEQYF.

The rearrangement links TRBV13 to TRBJ2-7; D is unclear. This CDR3 contains 12 residues. Germline-derived CDR1 and CDR2 are PRHDT and FYEKMQ (reference sequence). The germline V and J ends were trimmed by 6 bases and 2 bases, with 8 bases remaining between them. CDR3 nucleotide sequence: TGTGCCAGCAGTCCCACTCCCTACGAGCAGTACTTC. Amino acid sequence: CASSPTPYEQYF.

This clone appeared a few times. This rearrangement joins TRBV5-6 to TRBJ1-2; D gene ambiguous. The CDR3 is made up of 14 amino acids. Germline CDR1 and CDR2: SGHDT and YYEEEE. V lost 0 bases and J lost 4, with 10 bases in between. CDR3 sequence: CASSLARWTYGYTF. DNA of the CDR3: TGTGCCAGCAGCTTGGCCAGGTGGACCTATGGCTACACCTTC.

This chain links TRBV9 with TRBJ2-1, with TRBD2 matching over 8 bases. With 0 bases clipped from V and 3 bases from J, the junction kept 5 bases outside the gene matches. The V gene's germline CDR1 is SGDLS and CDR2 YYNGEE. The CDR3 extends over 16 amino acids. Here the CDR3 reads CASSVVGSGIYNEQFF. Here the CDR3 DNA reads TGTGCCAGCAGCGTAGTTGGTAGCGGGATCTACAATGAGCAGTTCTTC.

The V gene is TRBV15, the J gene TRBJ2-2; the match to TRBD1 covers 7 bases. Germline V CDR1 and CDR2: LNHNV, YYDKDF (reference sequence). The CDR3 is 16 residues long. The V gene end was trimmed by 3 bases and the J gene end by 4 bases; junction bases not matched to a gene: 8. CDR3 sequence reads: CATSRVGTVGTGELFF. CDR3 DNA: TGTGCCACCAGCAGGGTTGGGACAGTTGGCACCGGGGAGCTGTTTTTT. The full variable domain, in which reference TRBV15 and TRBJ2-2 provide the parts outside the CDR3, is DAMVIQNPRYQVTQFGKPVTLSCSQTLNHNVMYWYQQKSSQAPKLLFHYYDKDFNNEADTPDNFQSRRPNTSFCFLDIRSPGLGDTAMYLCATSRVGTVGTGELFFGEGSRLTVL.

The J gene is TRBJ2-2, the V gene TRBV28; D gene uncertain. Trimming cost V 5 bases and J 0 bases, with 19 bases left between them. Germline V gene lookup returns CDR1 MDHEN and CDR2 SYDVKM. The CDR3 consists of 18 residues. CDR3 coding DNA: TGTGCCAGCAGTACCCGCCGAACAAGGGTGTCGAACACCGGGGAGCTGTTTTTT. This translates into CASSTRRTRVSNTGELFF.

This sequence joins TRBV5-4 and TRBJ2-3; 9 nucleotides line up with TRBD2. V shed 0 bases and J 5 bases; nucleotides not matched to a gene: 4. Germline assignment: CDR1 SGHNT and CDR2 YYREEE (reference sequence). This CDR3 has 15 amino acids. CDR3 DNA: TGTGCCAGCAGCTTGGCGGCTAGCGGGATAGATACGCAGTATTTT. Its protein is CASSLAASGIDTQYF. Looking up the rest from reference TRBV5-4 and TRBJ2-3 gives the full variable domain: ETGVTQSPTHLIKTRGQQVTLRCSSQSGHNTVSWYQQALGQGPQFIFQYYREEENGRGNFPPRFSGLQFPNYSSELNVNALELDDSALYLCASSLAASGIDTQYFGPGTRLTVL.

The gene calls are TRBV11-2 and TRBJ2-5; no clear D. Germline V CDR1 and CDR2: SGHAT, FQNNGV. The CDR3 extends over 11 amino acids. V was pared by 5 bases and J by 2 bases, with 3 bases between. In DNA, the CDR3 is TGTGCCAGCAGCAAACAAGAGACCCAGTACTTC. Translating gives CASSKQETQYF. Complete variable domain (other parts from reference TRBV11-2 and TRBJ2-5): EAGVAQSPRYKIIEKRQSVAFWCNPISGHATLYWYQQILGQGPKLLIQFQNNGVVDDSQLPKDRFSAERLKGVDSTLKIQPAKLEDSAVYLCASSKQETQYFGPGTRLLVL.

The genes are TRBV5-6 and TRBJ2-5; 12 bases line up with TRBD1. This CDR3 comprises 18 residues. Germline-derived CDR1 and CDR2 are SGHDT and YYEEEE. The trim removed 2 bases at V and 4 bases at J, leaving 12 bases unmatched. The CDR3 DNA is TGTGCCAGCAGCTTAGGGGACAGGGGGCCGCTTGGAGCAGAGACCCAGTACTTC. Protein product: CASSLGDRGPLGAETQYF.

This chain joins TRBV28 and TRBJ1-5; no firm D call. Trimming took off 2 bases at V and 6 bases at J, with 5 bases between the two ends. CDR1 is MDHEN and CDR2 is SYDVKM in the germline V gene. CDR3 length: 12 amino acids. The DNA of the CDR3 is TGTGCCAGCAGTTTAAAAGGTCAGCCCCAGCATTTT. Protein product: CASSLKGQPQHF.

The V and J genes are TRBV15 and TRBJ1-1; 11 bases match TRBD1. The trim removed 1 base at V and 5 bases at J, leaving 3 bases unmatched. Per the germline V gene, CDR1 is LNHNV and CDR2 is YYDKDF (reference sequence). The CDR3 sequence is 15 residues long. The CDR3 sequence is CATSRARDRGTEAFF. The CDR3 DNA is TGTGCCACCAGCAGAGCAAGGGACAGGGGGACTGAAGCTTTCTTT.

The chain couples TRBV5-1 to TRBJ1-2; D perhaps matches TRBD1 (6 bases). V shed 4 bases and J shed 4 bases, with 23 bases lying between them. Germline values: CDR1 SGHRS, CDR2 YFSETQ. The CDR3 is 17 amino acids. The CDR3 spells CASSPVVSGVNSYGYTF. The DNA for the CDR3 is TGCGCCAGCAGCCCTGTAGTCTCAGGGGTGAATAGCTATGGCTACACCTTC.

V is TRBV5-1 and J is TRBJ2-3; unclear D gene. CDR1 and CDR2 (germline): SGHRS, YFSETQ. Trimming removed 7 bases from V and 1 base from J, with 13 bases in between. The CDR3 consists of 14 residues. The CDR3: CASQTPYGTDTQYF. CDR3 coding DNA: TGCGCCAGCCAGACGCCGTACGGCACAGATACGCAGTATTTT.

This sequence joins TRBV6-6 and TRBJ2-1; D uncertain. V was pared by 6 bases and J by 7 bases, with 10 bases between. The CDR3 totals 12 residues. In germline, CDR1 is MNHNY, CDR2 SVGAGI (reference sequence). The CDR3 region has the DNA TGTGCCAGCAGGACGGAAGGGAATGAGCAGTTCTTC. Translating it yields CASRTEGNEQFF.

The chain is built from TRBV9 and TRBJ2-7; D perhaps matches TRBD2 (5 bases). Trimming pared 0 bases from V and 2 bases from J, leaving 12 bases between. This CDR3 contains 15 residues. Germline lookup yields CDR1 SGDLS and CDR2 YYNGEE. CDR3 in DNA: TGTGCCAGCAGCGTAGATGGTAGCGTAACCTACGAGCAGTACTTC. Translation: CASSVDGSVTYEQYF. Drawing the rest from reference TRBV9 and TRBJ2-7, the complete variable domain is DSGVTQTPKHLITATGQRVTLRCSPRSGDLSVYWYQQSLDQGLQFLIQYYNGEERAKGNILERFSAQQFPDLHSELNLSSLELGDSALYFCASSVDGSVTYEQYFGPGTRLTVT.

This clone was recorded only once. The CDR3 DNA follows: TGTGCCAGCAGTTCCCCCCGACTAGCGGGAGGCCAGGACGGGGGGGGGTACTTC. It codes for CASSSPRLAGGQDGGGYF. This sequence joins TRBV28 and TRBJ2-7; the match to TRBD2 covers 13 bases. Germline V gene data show CDR1 as MDHEN and CDR2 as SYDVKM. V lost 4 bases, J lost 12 bases, and 21 bases stayed unmatched. The CDR3 spans 18 residues.

The chain employs TRBV28 and TRBJ2-7, with D tentatively TRBD1 (6 bases). Germline V gene lookup returns CDR1 MDHEN and CDR2 SYDVKM. The CDR3 loop spans 16 amino acids. V lost 2 bases and J lost 1, with 15 bases in between. CDR3 DNA: TGTGCCAGCAGTTTAAATGAGGGGGAGCTATCCTACGAGCAGTACTTC. Amino acid sequence: CASSLNEGELSYEQYF.